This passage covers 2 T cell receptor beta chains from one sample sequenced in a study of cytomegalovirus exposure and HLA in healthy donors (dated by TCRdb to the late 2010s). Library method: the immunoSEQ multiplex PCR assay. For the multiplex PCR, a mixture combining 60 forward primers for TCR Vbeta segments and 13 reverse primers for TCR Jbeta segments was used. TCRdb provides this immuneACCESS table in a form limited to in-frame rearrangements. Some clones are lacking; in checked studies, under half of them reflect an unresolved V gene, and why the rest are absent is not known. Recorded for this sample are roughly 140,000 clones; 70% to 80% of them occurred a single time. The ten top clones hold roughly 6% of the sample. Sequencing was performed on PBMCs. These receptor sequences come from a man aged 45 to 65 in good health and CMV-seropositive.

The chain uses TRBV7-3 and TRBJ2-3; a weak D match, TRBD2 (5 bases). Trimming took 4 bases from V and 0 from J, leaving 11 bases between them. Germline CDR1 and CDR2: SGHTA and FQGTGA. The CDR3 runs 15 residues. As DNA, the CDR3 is TGTGCCAGCAGCTCGGGGAGTTCTAGCACAGATACGCAGTATTTT. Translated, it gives CASSSGSSSTDTQYF.

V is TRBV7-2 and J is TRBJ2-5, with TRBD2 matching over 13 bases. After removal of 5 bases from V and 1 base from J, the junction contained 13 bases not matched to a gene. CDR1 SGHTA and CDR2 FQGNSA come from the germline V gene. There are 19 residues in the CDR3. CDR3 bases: TGTGCCAGCAGCACACCCCAGGTGGGACTAGCGGGAACCCAAGAGACCCAGTACTTC. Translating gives CASSTPQVGLAGTQETQYF.